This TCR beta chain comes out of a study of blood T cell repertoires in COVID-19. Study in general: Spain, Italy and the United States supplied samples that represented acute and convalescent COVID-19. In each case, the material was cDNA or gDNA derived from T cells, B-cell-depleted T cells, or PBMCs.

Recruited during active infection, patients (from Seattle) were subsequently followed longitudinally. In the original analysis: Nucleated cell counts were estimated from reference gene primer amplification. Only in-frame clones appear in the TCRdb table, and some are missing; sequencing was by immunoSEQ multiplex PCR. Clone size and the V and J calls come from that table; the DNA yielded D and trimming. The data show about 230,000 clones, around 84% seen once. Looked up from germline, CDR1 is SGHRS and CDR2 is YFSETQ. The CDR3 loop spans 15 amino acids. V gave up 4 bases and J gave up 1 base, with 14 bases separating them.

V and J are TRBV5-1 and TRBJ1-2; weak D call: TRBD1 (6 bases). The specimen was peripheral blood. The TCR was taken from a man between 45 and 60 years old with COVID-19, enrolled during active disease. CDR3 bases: TGCGCCAGCAGCCCGGCTGGACAGCTTAACTATGGCTACACCTTC. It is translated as CASSPAGQLNYGYTF.